The 12 T cell receptor beta chains below were found in one sample sequenced in a study of CD8 T cells in ankylosing spondylitis (dated by TCRdb to 2016 to 2017). Preparation of the library involved 5' RACE. The sequencer listed for this sample is Illumina HiSeq 2500. The public sequencing data were trimmed at Q25 with fastp and processed into clonotypes with MiXCR by TCRdb, which kept only in-frame beta chains. Every CDR3 protein is listed once, alongside the most common genes and DNA of its rows. Here the sample has under 300,000 distinct CDR3 sequences; less than 10% occur a single time. 6.5% to 7% of the sample is taken by the ten largest. The sequenced sample consisted of blood, either unsorted or a sorted T cell fraction (not recorded which). The receptor source for this set is a male donor with ankylosing spondylitis or in good health (not recorded which).

This clonotype showed up many times. This sequence joins TRBV29-1 and TRBJ2-5, with 7 bases that match TRBD1. CDR3 length equals 11 residues. Germline-derived CDR1 and CDR2 are SQVTM and ANQGSEA. The V segment lost 7 bases and the J segment 2 bases; nucleotides outside the gene matches: 1. CDR3: CSAGGQETQYF. Here the CDR3 DNA reads TGCAGCGCAGGGGGACAAGAGACCCAGTACTTC.

In regard to this clonotype: Given a much more abundant clone one base away, this may be a read error. This chain links TRBV20-1 with TRBJ2-7, with TRBD2 matching over 9 bases. The CDR3 extends over 14 amino acids. Germline loops: CDR1 DFQATT, CDR2 SNEGSKA (reference sequence). The CDR3 is CSARRASGNYDQYF. CDR3 DNA sequence: TGCAGTGCTAGGCGGGCTAGCGGGAATTACGACCAGTACTTC.

In its sample, this clonotype was seen many times. V is TRBV12-3 or TRBV12-4 and J is TRBJ1-2, with TRBD1 matching 7 bases. Germline trimming cut 4 bases from V and 1 base from J; bases unmatched to any gene: 3. The CDR3 totals 14 residues. The CDR3: CASSSRGVNYGYTF. The CDR3 region has the DNA TGTGCCAGCAGTTCCAGGGGGGTTAACTATGGCTACACCTTC.

Ten or more counts support this clonotype. The chain recombines TRBV7-2 with TRBJ2-3, with 7 bases identical to TRBD1. V trimming: 3 bases; J trimming: 5 bases; junction bases outside the gene matches: 14. Germline lookup yields CDR1 SGHTA and CDR2 FQGNSA. This CDR3 contains 17 residues. The CDR3 sequence: CASSFPGTAIKLDTQYF. The DNA for the CDR3 is TGTGCCAGCAGCTTTCCCGGGACAGCCATTAAGCTAGATACGCAGTATTTT. Complete variable domain (other parts from reference TRBV7-2 and TRBJ2-3): GAGVSQSPSNKVTEKGKDVELRCDPISGHTALYWYRQSLGQGLEFLIYFQGNSAPDKSGLPSDRFSAERTGGSVSTLTIQRTQQEDSAVYLCASSFPGTAIKLDTQYFGPGTRLTVL.

This clonotype was seen many times. The chain is built from TRBV7-2 and TRBJ2-2; D gene uncertain. Deletions cut 4 bases from V and 4 bases from J, with 7 bases between. Germline CDR1 SGHTA, CDR2 FQGNSA. The CDR3 loop spans 13 amino acids. The DNA for the CDR3 is TGTGCCAGCAGCTCTTTTACCACCGGGGAGCTGTTTTTT. It is translated as CASSSFTTGELFF.

This clonotype was seen many times. The V call is TRBV20-1, the J call TRBJ1-2, with D hard to call. The length of the CDR3 is 11 residues. Germline CDR1 reads DFQATT; CDR2 reads SNEGSKA (reference sequence). Trimming shortened V by 3 bases and J by 7 bases, and 9 bases separated the two germline ends. The CDR3 region has the DNA TGCAGTGCTAGCATCGGTTCTGGCTACACCTTC. Translation: CSASIGSGYTF.

The gene calls are TRBV7-9 and TRBJ1-2, with a tentative D call TRBD1 (5 bases). The germline gives CDR1 SEHNR, CDR2 FQNEAQ (reference sequence). The CDR3 covers 14 residues. V lost 2 bases and J lost 3, with 10 bases in between. The CDR3 coding sequence is TGTGCCAGCAGCTTAACGGGACCCCACTATGGCTACACCTTC. This translates into CASSLTGPHYGYTF. The full variable domain, with the rest looked up from reference TRBV7-9 and TRBJ1-2, is DTGVSQNPRHKITKRGQNVTFRCDPISEHNRLYWYRQTLGQGPEFLTYFQNEAQLEKSRLLSDRFSAERPKGSFSTLEIQRTEQGDSAMYLCASSLTGPHYGYTFGSGTRLTVV.

In this sample, this clonotype turned up a few times. CDR3 sequence (DNA): TGCAGTGCTAGAGGAACCGGGACGCCCAACTATGGCTACACCTTC. This codes for CSARGTGTPNYGYTF. The chain carries TRBV20-1 and TRBJ1-2, with a possible D match to TRBD1 (5 bases). The CDR3 consists of 15 residues. V gave up 1 base and J gave up 2 bases, with 14 bases separating them. From germline, CDR1 is DFQATT and CDR2 SNEGSKA (reference sequence).

There are many counts of this clonotype. The gene calls are TRBV20-1 and TRBJ2-1; 9 bases map to TRBD2. The junction had 6 bases not matched to a gene; V was cut back by 3 bases and J by 0 bases. The CDR3 consists of 16 residues. CDR1 and CDR2 (germline): DFQATT, SNEGSKA (reference sequence). CDR3 residues: CSASASGAYSYNEQFF. CDR3 nucleotide sequence: TGCAGTGCTAGTGCTAGCGGGGCATACTCCTACAATGAGCAGTTCTTC.

This clonotype has a count of ten or more. This rearrangement joins TRBV12-3 or TRBV12-4 to TRBJ2-5, with D unresolved. CDR3 length equals 14 residues. Trimming cost V 6 bases and J 7 bases, with 18 bases left between them. The CDR3 DNA sequence: TGTGCCAGCAGAGTAGACCCCTCGTATTTGACCCAGTACTTC. Its translation: CASRVDPSYLTQYF.

The table lists this clonotype with many counts. The V and J genes are TRBV2 and TRBJ2-2, with D possibly matching TRBD2 (6 bases). Germline V gene sequence: CDR1 SNHLY, CDR2 FYNNEI. The CDR3 extends over 15 amino acids. V dropped 2 bases and J dropped 1 base, with 8 bases sitting between them. The CDR3, as DNA: TGTGCCAGCAGTGAATGGCGGGAGAACACCGGGGAGCTGTTTTTT. Protein: CASSEWRENTGELFF.

This clonotype has ten or more counts. The chain employs TRBV20-1 and TRBJ2-3; tentative D call: TRBD2 (7 bases). V lost 6 bases and J 6 bases, leaving 16 bases between the germline ends. The germline V gene has CDR1 DFQATT and CDR2 SNEGSKA (reference sequence). This CDR3 contains 13 residues. CDR3 sequence reads: CSASKGGVDTQYF. CDR3 DNA: TGCAGTGCCTCTAAGGGGGGGGTGGATACGCAGTATTTT.